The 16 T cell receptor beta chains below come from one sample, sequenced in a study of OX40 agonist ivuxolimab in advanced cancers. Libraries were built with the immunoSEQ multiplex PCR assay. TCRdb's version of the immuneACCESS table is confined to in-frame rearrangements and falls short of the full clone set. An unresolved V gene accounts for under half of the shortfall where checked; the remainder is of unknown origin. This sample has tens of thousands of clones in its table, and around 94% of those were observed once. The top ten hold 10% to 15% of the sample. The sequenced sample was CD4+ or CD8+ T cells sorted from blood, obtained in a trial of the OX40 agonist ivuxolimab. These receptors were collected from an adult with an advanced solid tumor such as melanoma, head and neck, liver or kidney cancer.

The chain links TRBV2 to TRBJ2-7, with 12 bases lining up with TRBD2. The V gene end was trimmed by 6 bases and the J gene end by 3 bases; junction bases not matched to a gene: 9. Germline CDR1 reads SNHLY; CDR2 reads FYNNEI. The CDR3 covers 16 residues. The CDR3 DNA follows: TGTGCCAGCAGGACGCTAGCGGGAGGGCCGAGCTACGAGCAGTACTTC. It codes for CASRTLAGGPSYEQYF.

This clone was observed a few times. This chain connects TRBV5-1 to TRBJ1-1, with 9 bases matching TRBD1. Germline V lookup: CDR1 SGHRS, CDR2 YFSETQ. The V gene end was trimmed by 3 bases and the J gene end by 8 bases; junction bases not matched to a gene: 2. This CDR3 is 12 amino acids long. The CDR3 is CASSWTGEEAFF. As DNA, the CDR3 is TGCGCCAGCAGCTGGACAGGGGAAGAAGCTTTCTTT. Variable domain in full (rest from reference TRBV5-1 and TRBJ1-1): KAGVTQTPRYLIKTRGQQVTLSCSPISGHRSVSWYQQTPGQGLQFLFEYFSETQRNKGNFPGRFSGRQFSNSRSEMNVSTLELGDSALYLCASSWTGEEAFFGQGTRLTVV.

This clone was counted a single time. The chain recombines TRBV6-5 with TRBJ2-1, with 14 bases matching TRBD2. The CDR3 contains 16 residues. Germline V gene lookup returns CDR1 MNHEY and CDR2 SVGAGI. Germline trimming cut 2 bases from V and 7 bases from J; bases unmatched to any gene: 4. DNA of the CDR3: TGTGCCAGCAGTTACCCGACTAGCGGGAGGGTTAATGAGCAGTTCTTC. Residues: CASSYPTSGRVNEQFF.

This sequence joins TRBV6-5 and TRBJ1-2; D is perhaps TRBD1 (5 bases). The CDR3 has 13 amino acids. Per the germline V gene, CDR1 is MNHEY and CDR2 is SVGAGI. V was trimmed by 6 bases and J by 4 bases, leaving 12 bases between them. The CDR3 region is CASRSQGPYGYTF. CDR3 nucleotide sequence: TGTGCCAGCAGATCCCAGGGTCCCTATGGCTACACCTTC.

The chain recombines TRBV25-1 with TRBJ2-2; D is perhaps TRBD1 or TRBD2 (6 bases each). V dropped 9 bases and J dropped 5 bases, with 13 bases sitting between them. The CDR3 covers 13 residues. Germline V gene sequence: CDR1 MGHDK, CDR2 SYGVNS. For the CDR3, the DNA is TGTGCCAGTCCAGAGGGGGGAACCGGGGAGCTGTTTTTT. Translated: CASPEGGTGELFF.

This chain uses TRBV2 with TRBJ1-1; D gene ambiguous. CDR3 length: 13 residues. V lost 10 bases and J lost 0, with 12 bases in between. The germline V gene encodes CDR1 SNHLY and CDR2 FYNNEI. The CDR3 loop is CATYSIVNTEAFF. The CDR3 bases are TGTGCCACCTATTCAATAGTGAACACTGAAGCTTTCTTT. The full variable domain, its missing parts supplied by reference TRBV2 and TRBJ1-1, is EPEVTQTPSHQVTQMGQEVILRCVPISNHLYFYWYRQILGQKVEFLVSFYNNEISEKSEIFDDQFSVERPDGSNFTLKIRSTKLEDSAMYFCATYSIVNTEAFFGQGTRLTVV.

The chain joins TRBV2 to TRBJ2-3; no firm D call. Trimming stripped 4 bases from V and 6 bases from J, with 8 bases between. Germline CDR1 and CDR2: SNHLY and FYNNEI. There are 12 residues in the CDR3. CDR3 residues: CASSALTDTQYF. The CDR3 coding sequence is TGTGCCAGCAGTGCTTTGACCGATACGCAGTATTTT.

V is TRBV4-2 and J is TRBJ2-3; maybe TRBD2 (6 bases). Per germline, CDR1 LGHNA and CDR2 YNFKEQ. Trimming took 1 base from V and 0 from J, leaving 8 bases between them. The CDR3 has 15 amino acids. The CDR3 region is CASSQAGVSTDTQYF. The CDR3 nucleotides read TGTGCCAGCAGCCAAGCGGGGGTAAGCACAGATACGCAGTATTTT.

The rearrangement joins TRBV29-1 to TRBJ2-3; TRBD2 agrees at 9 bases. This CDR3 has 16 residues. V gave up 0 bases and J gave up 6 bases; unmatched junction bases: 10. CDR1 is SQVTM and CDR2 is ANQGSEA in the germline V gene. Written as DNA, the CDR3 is TGCAGCGTTGAAGATTTAGGCGGGAGGGATGTCGATACGCAGTATTTT. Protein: CSVEDLGGRDVDTQYF.

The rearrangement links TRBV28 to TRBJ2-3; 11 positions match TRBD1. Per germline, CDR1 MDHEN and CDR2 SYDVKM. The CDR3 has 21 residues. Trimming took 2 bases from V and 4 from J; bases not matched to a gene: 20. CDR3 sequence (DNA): TGTGCCAGCAGTTTAGGGAGGTGGGGGACAGGGGGTAGCCAGCGGGCAGATACGCAGTATTTT. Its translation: CASSLGRWGTGGSQRADTQYF. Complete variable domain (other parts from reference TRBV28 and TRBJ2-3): DVKVTQSSRYLVKRTGEKVFLECVQDMDHENMFWYRQDPGLGLRLIYFSYDVKMKEKGDIPEGYSVSREKKERFSLILESASTNQTSMYLCASSLGRWGTGGSQRADTQYFGPGTRLTVL.

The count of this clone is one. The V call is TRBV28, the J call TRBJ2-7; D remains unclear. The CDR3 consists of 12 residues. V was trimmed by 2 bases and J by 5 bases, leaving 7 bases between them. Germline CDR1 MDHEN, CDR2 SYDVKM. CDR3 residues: CASSLRWDEQYF. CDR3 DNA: TGTGCCAGCAGTTTACGATGGGACGAGCAGTACTTC.

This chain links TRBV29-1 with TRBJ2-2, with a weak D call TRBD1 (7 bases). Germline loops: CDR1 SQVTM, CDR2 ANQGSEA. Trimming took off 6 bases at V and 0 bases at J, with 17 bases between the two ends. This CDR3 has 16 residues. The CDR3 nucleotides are TGCAGCGTGGGGCGGGACAGACTAGCGAACACCGGGGAGCTGTTTTTT. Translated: CSVGRDRLANTGELFF.

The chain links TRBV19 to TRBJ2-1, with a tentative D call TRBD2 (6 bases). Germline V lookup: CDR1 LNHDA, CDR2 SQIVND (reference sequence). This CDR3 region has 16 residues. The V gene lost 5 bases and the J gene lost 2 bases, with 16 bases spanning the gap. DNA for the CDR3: TGTGCCAGTAGTCCACTAGCCAGAGGGACCTACAATGAGCAGTTCTTC. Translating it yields CASSPLARGTYNEQFF.

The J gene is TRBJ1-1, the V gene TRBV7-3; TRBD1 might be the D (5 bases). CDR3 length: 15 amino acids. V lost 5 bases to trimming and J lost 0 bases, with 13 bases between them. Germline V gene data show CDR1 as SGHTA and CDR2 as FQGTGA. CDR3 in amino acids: CASSTSTEMNTEAFF. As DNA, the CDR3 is TGTGCCAGCAGCACTTCGACAGAGATGAACACTGAAGCTTTCTTT.

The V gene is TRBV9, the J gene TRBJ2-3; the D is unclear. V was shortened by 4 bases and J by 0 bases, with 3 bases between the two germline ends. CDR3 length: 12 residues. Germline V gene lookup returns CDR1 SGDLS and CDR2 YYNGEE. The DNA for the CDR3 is TGTGCCAGCAGCCCAAGCACAGATACGCAGTATTTT. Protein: CASSPSTDTQYF. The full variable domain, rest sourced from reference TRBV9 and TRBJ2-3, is DSGVTQTPKHLITATGQRVTLRCSPRSGDLSVYWYQQSLDQGLQFLIQYYNGEERAKGNILERFSAQQFPDLHSELNLSSLELGDSALYFCASSPSTDTQYFGPGTRLTVL.

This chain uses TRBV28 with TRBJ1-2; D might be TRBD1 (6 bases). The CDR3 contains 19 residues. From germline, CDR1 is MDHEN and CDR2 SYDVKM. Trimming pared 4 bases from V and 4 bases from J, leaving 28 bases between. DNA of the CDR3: TGTGCCAGCAGTTCTCCACTTACGTGGGGGCCCTTAGATGGCTATGGCTACACCTTC. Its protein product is CASSSPLTWGPLDGYGYTF.